Presented here are 3 T cell receptor beta chains from one specimen sequenced in a study of Graves' ophthalmopathy and Graves' hyperthyroidism. The sequenced template was RNA, covering the TCR beta CDR3 region. The workflow started with a first-round RT-PCR run with HTBI primers and then moved on to a second-round multiplex PCR. TCRdb passed the multiplex PCR reads through MiXCR, listing each CDR3 protein once. The table lists 200,000 to 250,000 distinct CDR3 sequences, around 45% of them singletons. The sequencing sample was made of peripheral blood. Receptors were obtained from an adult man with Graves' ophthalmopathy.

The V gene is TRBV10-2, the J gene TRBJ1-5; no clear D. V shed 4 bases and J shed 4 bases, with 8 bases lying between them. CDR1 and CDR2 from the germline V gene are WSHSY and SAAADI. The CDR3 consists of 13 residues. The CDR3 DNA reads TGCGCCAGCAGTGTGGGAAGAAATCAGCCCCAGCATTTT. It is translated as CASSVGRNQPQHF.

Only a few counts were recorded for this clonotype. V gene TRBV29-1 combines with J gene TRBJ1-3; D gene unclear. The CDR3 contains 11 residues. V dropped 6 bases and J dropped 4 bases, with 7 bases sitting between them. Germline V lookup: CDR1 SQVTM, CDR2 ANQGSEA. The CDR3 is CSVPLGNTIYF. CDR3 sequence (DNA): TGCAGCGTCCCACTCGGAAACACCATATATTTT.

This clonotype was detected only once. This rearrangement joins TRBV12-3 or TRBV12-4 to TRBJ1-6, with a possible D match to TRBD1 (5 bases). This CDR3 is built from 16 residues. Trimming left V 3 bases short and J 6 bases short, with 15 bases between. This CDR3 reads CASSFGLAGGNSPLHF. The CDR3 DNA reads as TGTGCCAGCAGTTTCGGTCTAGCGGGGGGTAATTCACCCCTCCACTTT.